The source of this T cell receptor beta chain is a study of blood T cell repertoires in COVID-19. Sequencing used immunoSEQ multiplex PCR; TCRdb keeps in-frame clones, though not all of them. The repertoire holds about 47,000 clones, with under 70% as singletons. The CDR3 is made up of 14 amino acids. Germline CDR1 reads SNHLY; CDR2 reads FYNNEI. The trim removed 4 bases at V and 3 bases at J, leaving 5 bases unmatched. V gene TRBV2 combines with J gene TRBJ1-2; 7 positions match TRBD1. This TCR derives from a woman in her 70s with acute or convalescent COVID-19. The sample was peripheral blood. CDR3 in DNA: TGTGCCAGCAGTGCCTCCGGGACAGACTATGGCTACACCTTC. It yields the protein CASSASGTDYGYTF.